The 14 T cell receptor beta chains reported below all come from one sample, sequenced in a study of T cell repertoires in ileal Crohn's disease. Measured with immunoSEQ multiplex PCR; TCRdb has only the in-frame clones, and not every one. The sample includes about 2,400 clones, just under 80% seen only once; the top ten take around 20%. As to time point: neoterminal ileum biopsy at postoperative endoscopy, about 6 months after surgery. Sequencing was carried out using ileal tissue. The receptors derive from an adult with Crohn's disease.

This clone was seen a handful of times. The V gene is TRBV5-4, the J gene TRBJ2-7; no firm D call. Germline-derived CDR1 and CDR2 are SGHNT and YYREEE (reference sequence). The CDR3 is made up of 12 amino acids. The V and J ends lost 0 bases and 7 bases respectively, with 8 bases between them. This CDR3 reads CASSLDSREQYF. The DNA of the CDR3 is TGTGCCAGCAGCTTGGACTCTCGTGAGCAGTACTTC.

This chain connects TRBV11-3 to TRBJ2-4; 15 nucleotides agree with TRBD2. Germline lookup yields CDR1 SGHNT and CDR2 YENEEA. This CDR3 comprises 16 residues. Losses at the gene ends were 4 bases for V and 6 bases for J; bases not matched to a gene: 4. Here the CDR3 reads CASSWTSGRAGNIQYF. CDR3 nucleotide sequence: TGTGCCAGCAGCTGGACTAGCGGGAGGGCGGGAAACATTCAGTACTTC.

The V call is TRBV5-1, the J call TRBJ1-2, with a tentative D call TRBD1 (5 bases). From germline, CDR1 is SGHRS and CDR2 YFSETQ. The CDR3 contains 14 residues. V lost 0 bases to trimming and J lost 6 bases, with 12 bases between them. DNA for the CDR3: TGCGCCAGCAGCTTGGTGGCGGGGGTAGATGGCTACACCTTC. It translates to CASSLVAGVDGYTF.

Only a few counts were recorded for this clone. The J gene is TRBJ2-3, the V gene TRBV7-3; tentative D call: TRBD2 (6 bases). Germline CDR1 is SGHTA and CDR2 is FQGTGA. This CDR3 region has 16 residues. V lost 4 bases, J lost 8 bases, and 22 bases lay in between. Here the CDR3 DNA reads TGTGCCAGCAGCTCCACCGGGACTCTGCCGATGGCTACGCAGTATTTT. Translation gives CASSSTGTLPMATQYF.

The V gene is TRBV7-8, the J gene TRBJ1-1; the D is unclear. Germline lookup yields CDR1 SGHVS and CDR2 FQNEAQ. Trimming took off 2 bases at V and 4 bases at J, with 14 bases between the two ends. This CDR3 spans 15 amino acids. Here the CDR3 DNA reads TGTGCCAGCAGCTTATTGGCCCAGAGGAGCACTGAAGCTTTCTTT. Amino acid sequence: CASSLLAQRSTEAFF.

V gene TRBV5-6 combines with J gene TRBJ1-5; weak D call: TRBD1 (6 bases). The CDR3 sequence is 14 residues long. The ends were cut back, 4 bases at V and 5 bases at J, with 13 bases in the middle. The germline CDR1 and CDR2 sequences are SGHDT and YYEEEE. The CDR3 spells CASSRTGRDQPQHF. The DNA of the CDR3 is TGTGCCAGCAGCCGTACAGGGAGGGATCAGCCCCAGCATTTT.

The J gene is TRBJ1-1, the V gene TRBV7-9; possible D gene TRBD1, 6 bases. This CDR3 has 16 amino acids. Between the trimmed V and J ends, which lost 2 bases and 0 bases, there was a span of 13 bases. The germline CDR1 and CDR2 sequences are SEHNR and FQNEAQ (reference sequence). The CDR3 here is CASSLLTGLMNTEAFF. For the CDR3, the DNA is TGTGCCAGCAGCTTACTGACAGGCCTCATGAACACTGAAGCTTTCTTT.

The CDR3 reads CASAIDRSLTYNEQFF. CDR3 in DNA: TGTGCCAGCGCCATCGACCGGAGTTTGACCTACAATGAGCAGTTCTTC. The V gene is TRBV5-4, the J gene TRBJ2-1, with D hard to call. With 7 bases removed from V and 2 bases from J, the gap between germline ends came to 19 bases. The CDR3 is 16 amino acids. CDR1 is SGHNT, CDR2 YYREEE, per germline (reference sequence). The whole variable domain, filled in from reference TRBV5-4 and TRBJ2-1, reads ETGVTQSPTHLIKTRGQQVTLRCSSQSGHNTVSWYQQALGQGPQFIFQYYREEENGRGNFPPRFSGLQFPNYSSELNVNALELDDSALYLCASAIDRSLTYNEQFFGPGTRLTVL.

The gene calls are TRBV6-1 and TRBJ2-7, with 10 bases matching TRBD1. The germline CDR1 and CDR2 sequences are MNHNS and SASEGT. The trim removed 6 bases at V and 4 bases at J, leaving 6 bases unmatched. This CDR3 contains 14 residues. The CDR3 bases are TGTGCCAGCAGGTCCGGGACAGGGGTTTACGAGCAGTACTTC. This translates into CASRSGTGVYEQYF.

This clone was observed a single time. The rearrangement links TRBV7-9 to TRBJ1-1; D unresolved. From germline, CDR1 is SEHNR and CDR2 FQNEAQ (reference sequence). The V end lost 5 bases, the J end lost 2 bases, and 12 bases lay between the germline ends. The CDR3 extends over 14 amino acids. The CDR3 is CASSAQSSNTEAFF. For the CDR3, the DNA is TGTGCCAGCAGCGCACAGAGTTCCAACACTGAAGCTTTCTTT.

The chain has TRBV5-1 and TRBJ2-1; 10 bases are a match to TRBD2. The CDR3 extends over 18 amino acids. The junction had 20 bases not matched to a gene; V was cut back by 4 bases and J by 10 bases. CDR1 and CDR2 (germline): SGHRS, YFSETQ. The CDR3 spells CASSTWGPQREGQGEQFF. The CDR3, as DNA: TGCGCCAGCAGCACGTGGGGACCCCAGCGGGAGGGCCAGGGGGAGCAGTTCTTC.

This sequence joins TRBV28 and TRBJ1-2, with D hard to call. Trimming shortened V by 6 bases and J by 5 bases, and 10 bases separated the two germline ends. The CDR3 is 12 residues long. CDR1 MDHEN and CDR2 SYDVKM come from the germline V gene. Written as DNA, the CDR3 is TGTGCCAGCAGATCTAACCTTTATGGCTACACCTTC. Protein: CASRSNLYGYTF.

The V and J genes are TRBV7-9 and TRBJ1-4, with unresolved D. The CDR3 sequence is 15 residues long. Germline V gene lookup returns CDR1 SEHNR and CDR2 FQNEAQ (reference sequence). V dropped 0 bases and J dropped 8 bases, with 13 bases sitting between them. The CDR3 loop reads CASSLAKAPGEKLFF. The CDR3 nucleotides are TGTGCCAGCAGCTTAGCGAAGGCTCCGGGAGAAAAACTGTTTTTT.

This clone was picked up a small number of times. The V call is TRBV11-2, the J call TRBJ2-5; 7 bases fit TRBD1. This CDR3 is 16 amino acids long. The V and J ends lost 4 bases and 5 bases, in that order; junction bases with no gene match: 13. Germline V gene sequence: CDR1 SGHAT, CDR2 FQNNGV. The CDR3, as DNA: TGTGCCAGCAGCTCTTTTCAGACAGGGTCTCGGGAGACCCAGTACTTC. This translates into CASSSFQTGSRETQYF.